This T cell receptor beta chain emerged from a study of tumor-infiltrating lymphocytes in primary liver carcinoma. Study at large: Those sampled were patients whose primary liver carcinoma was treated by surgical resection.

The authors took blood RNA from unsorted whole blood and also extracted germline DNA. Donors were untreated and chronically infected with HBV. This CDR3 region has 15 residues. A single count supports this clonotype. Its matching antigen is unknown. One end of the junction does not line up with germline, which may come from a read error. Whole-study findings and limits: Tumors had a significantly higher top-250-clone fraction than blood (p = 0.039).

A primer matching the constant region was used to make TCR beta cDNA from approximately 500 ng of total RNA. TCR beta libraries came from three nested multiplex PCR rounds using slightly modified ARM-PCR. A C-beta reverse primer and TRBV1-TRBV30 forward primers served in each of the first two PCR rounds, at about 9 cycles apiece. MiXCR, applied by TCRdb to the multiplex PCR reads, yields one record per CDR3 protein. The data show 300,000 to 350,000 distinct CDR3 sequences, 45% to 70% seen once. This TCR was sampled from a woman in her twenties or thirties with primary liver carcinoma and hepatitis B virus infection. J is TRBJ2-5 and V is TRBV12-3 or TRBV12-4, with D tentatively TRBD1 (5 bases). Input material: peripheral blood. The CDR3 DNA follows: TGTGCCAGCAGTTTAAGCCAGGGCCCCCAAGAGACCCACTACTTC. This encodes CASSLSQGPQETHYF.